Below are 9 T cell receptor beta chains sequenced from a single sample in a study of shared clonotypes between healthy human individuals. Here immunoSEQ multiplex PCR was the method, and the copy in TCRdb shows in-frame clones only, minus some. The repertoire holds some 700,000 clones, around 91% seen once, with around a third in the top ten. The sample taken for sequencing was memory CD8+ T cells from PBMCs. Regarding subset: CD45RO+ cells pooled with CCR7-negative TemRA cells. These TCRs come from a man aged 18 to 35 in good health. Some clones in this sample may be carry-over from other donors' samples.

V gene TRBV7-9 combines with J gene TRBJ2-5, with no clear D. The CDR3 extends over 18 amino acids. V lost 8 bases to trimming and J lost 5 bases, with 30 bases between them. Germline lookup yields CDR1 SEHNR and CDR2 FQNEAQ (reference sequence). CDR3 region: CASSRNIQSGRHLETQYF. CDR3 DNA sequence: TGTGCCAGCTCCCGCAACATCCAATCTGGGCGTCATTTGGAGACCCAGTACTTC.

The V call is TRBV27, the J call TRBJ2-1, with D possibly TRBD2 on 6 matching bases. The CDR3 runs 13 residues. CDR1 is MNHEY and CDR2 is SMNVEV in the germline V gene (reference sequence). Trimming cost V 7 bases and J 6 bases, with 13 bases left between them. CDR3 residues: CASKLGGVNEQFF. CDR3 nucleotide sequence: TGTGCCAGCAAACTGGGAGGAGTCAATGAGCAGTTCTTC.

In its sample, this clone was seen once. The rearrangement joins TRBV2 to TRBJ2-7; D may be TRBD2 (6 bases). The CDR3 has 14 amino acids. Trimming shortened V by 10 bases and J by 2 bases, and 18 bases separated the two germline ends. Germline CDR1 is SNHLY and CDR2 is FYNNEI. This CDR3 reads CAIERRDSTYEQYF. The CDR3 DNA follows: TGTGCCATTGAGCGGCGGGACTCAACCTACGAGCAGTACTTC.

The V gene is TRBV29-1, the J gene TRBJ2-7; 7 bases are a match to TRBD2. Trimming took 7 bases from V and 1 from J; bases not matched to a gene: 7. Germline values: CDR1 SQVTM, CDR2 ANQGSEA. The length of the CDR3 is 13 residues. This chain's CDR3 is CSARLAYSYEQYF. In nucleotides, the CDR3 is TGCAGCGCGAGACTAGCCTATTCCTACGAGCAGTACTTC.

This clone was counted only a few times. The chain joins TRBV28 to TRBJ1-4; 8 positions match TRBD1. The germline V gene has CDR1 MDHEN and CDR2 SYDVKM. The CDR3 is made up of 19 amino acids. V gave up 5 bases and J gave up 7 bases; unmatched junction bases: 21. The chain's CDR3 is CASSPPVGQEPAGGEKLFF. CDR3 nucleotides: TGTGCCAGCAGTCCCCCAGTGGGACAGGAGCCCGCCGGGGGTGAAAAACTGTTTTTT.

The genes are TRBV10-3 and TRBJ1-2; the D gene is possibly TRBD1 (5 bases). CDR3 length: 14 amino acids. In germline, CDR1 is ENHRY, CDR2 SYGVKD. Deletions cut 0 bases from V and 8 bases from J, with 13 bases between. CDR3 sequence (DNA): TGTGCCATCAGTGAGTCATCCCAGGGATGGGGCTACACCTTC. Its protein is CAISESSQGWGYTF.

This clone was seen a single time. CDR3 nucleotide sequence: TGTGCCACCCTGGACAAGAACACCGGGGAGCTGTTTTTT. This sequence encodes CATLDKNTGELFF. The gene calls are TRBV6-1 and TRBJ2-2; weak D call: TRBD1 (5 bases). V lost 10 bases, J lost 1 base, and 10 bases lay in between. Germline CDR1 reads MNHNS; CDR2 reads SASEGT. The CDR3 loop spans 13 amino acids.

This clone was observed at least ten times. Other DNA sequences within the sample encode an identical CDR3. The rearrangement joins TRBV11-2 to TRBJ1-2, with D hard to call. The CDR3 runs 14 residues. CDR1 is SGHAT and CDR2 is FQNNGV in the germline V gene. The ends were cut back, 1 base at V and 3 bases at J, with 9 bases in the middle. The CDR3 protein is CASSLAGLDYGYTF. CDR3 DNA sequence: TGTGCCAGCAGCTTAGCTGGCCTGGACTATGGCTACACCTTC.

The gene calls are TRBV4-1 and TRBJ2-7, with D hard to call. Looked up from germline, CDR1 is MGHRA and CDR2 is YSYEKL. The CDR3 totals 14 residues. Trimming removed 1 base at V and 2 bases at J, with 9 bases between. CDR3 DNA sequence: TGCGCCAGCAGCCAAGGACCAGAAACCTACGAGCAGTACTTC. Protein sequence: CASSQGPETYEQYF.